Following are 21 T cell receptor beta chains from one sample sequenced in a study of blood T cell repertoires in COVID-19. Clones were read by immunoSEQ multiplex PCR, and TCRdb kept only the in-frame ones, dropping some. The sample records 50,000 to 65,000 clones, about four fifths being singletons. Sequencing was performed on peripheral blood. Source of these receptors: a woman aged 55 to 70 with acute or convalescent COVID-19.

The genes are TRBV23-1 and TRBJ2-6; weak D call: TRBD1 (7 bases). TRBV23-1 is given ORF status, its function remaining uncertain. CDR3 length: 16 residues. V was pared by 9 bases and J by 4 bases, with 19 bases between. CDR3 DNA: TGCGCCAGTTTAACTCCAGGGGGGTCAGGGGCCAACGTCCTGACTTTC. Its protein is CASLTPGGSGANVLTF.

V gene TRBV19 combines with J gene TRBJ2-5, with a possible D match to TRBD1 (7 bases). Looked up from germline, CDR1 is LNHDA and CDR2 is SQIVND (reference sequence). V was cut by 3 bases and J by 5 bases, with 16 bases left in between. The CDR3 contains 15 residues. The CDR3 region has the DNA TGTGCCAGTAGTATTGCGGGTCAGGGGGGCGAGACCCAGTACTTC. Translated: CASSIAGQGGETQYF.

V gene TRBV19 combines with J gene TRBJ2-1, with 10 nucleotides matching TRBD2. The CDR3 totals 15 residues. The V segment lost 6 bases and the J segment 2 bases; nucleotides outside the gene matches: 4. In germline, CDR1 is LNHDA, CDR2 SQIVND (reference sequence). DNA for the CDR3: TGTGCCAGTAGAAGGACTAGCGGTCCCTACAATGAGCAGTTCTTC. Its translation is CASRRTSGPYNEQFF.

The chain has TRBV5-1 and TRBJ1-2, with 8 bases identical to TRBD1. Germline V lookup: CDR1 SGHRS, CDR2 YFSETQ. The CDR3 contains 14 residues. Trimming at V came to 4 bases and at J to 8 bases, leaving 10 bases not matched to a gene. The CDR3 is CASSPIQGAGGYTF. The DNA of the CDR3 is TGCGCCAGCAGCCCGATCCAGGGGGCGGGGGGCTACACCTTC.

The chain employs TRBV10-2 and TRBJ2-2, with 10 bases lining up with TRBD2. The trim removed 8 bases at V and 4 bases at J, leaving 13 bases unmatched. The CDR3 spans 17 residues. Germline CDR1 reads WSHSY; CDR2 reads SAAADI. CDR3 residues: CASETVAGGSGTGELFF. CDR3 sequence (DNA): TGCGCCAGCGAGACGGTAGCGGGAGGTTCGGGCACCGGGGAGCTGTTTTTT.

The chain links TRBV5-1 to TRBJ2-1; 7 positions match TRBD2. CDR3 length equals 17 residues. The germline CDR1 and CDR2 sequences are SGHRS and YFSETQ. V was clipped by 0 bases and J by 2 bases; unmatched bases: 8. CDR3 protein: CASSLGGASGTYNEQFF. DNA of the CDR3: TGCGCCAGCAGCTTGGGAGGCGCTAGCGGAACCTACAATGAGCAGTTCTTC.

The chain recombines TRBV5-6 with TRBJ1-1; D not certain. This CDR3 has 13 residues. CDR1 and CDR2 (germline): SGHDT, YYEEEE. Trimming removed 1 base from V and 9 bases from J, with 13 bases in between. The CDR3 DNA sequence: TGTGCCAGCAGCTTGTCTTTAACAGTTCAAGCTTTCTTT. This translates into CASSLSLTVQAFF.

The rearrangement joins TRBV29-1 to TRBJ1-1; D is unclear. V was clipped by 5 bases and J by 9 bases, with 10 bases between them. The CDR3 has 10 amino acids. CDR1 SQVTM and CDR2 ANQGSEA come from the germline V gene. The CDR3 reads CSVQGGKAFF. DNA for the CDR3: TGCAGCGTTCAAGGCGGAAAAGCTTTCTTT.

In DNA form, the CDR3 reads TGTGCCAGCAGCTTGGCAGACAGGGGCCCTATGAACACTGAAGCTTTCTTT. Protein sequence: CASSLADRGPMNTEAFF. V and J are TRBV5-6 and TRBJ1-1, with 8 bases lining up with TRBD1. Germline assignment: CDR1 SGHDT and CDR2 YYEEEE. V shed 0 bases and J 0 bases; nucleotides not matched to a gene: 7. The CDR3 is 17 residues long.

The gene calls are TRBV7-8 and TRBJ2-2, with D maybe TRBD1 (8 bases). The CDR3 is 15 residues long. The V gene's germline CDR1 is SGHVS and CDR2 FQNEAQ. The V gene lost 0 bases and the J gene lost 7 bases, with 12 bases spanning the gap. The CDR3, as DNA: TGTGCCAGCAGCTTAGCGGGGGGGACAGGCGGGGAGCTGTTTTTT. Translation: CASSLAGGTGGELFF.

V and J are TRBV12-3 or TRBV12-4 and TRBJ1-4, with 8 bases matching TRBD1. The CDR3 is 12 amino acids. Trimming removed 7 bases from V and 13 bases from J; junction bases left unmatched: 8. The CDR3 protein is CASTPGQGGLFF. CDR3 nucleotide sequence: TGTGCCAGCACCCCCGGACAGGGTGGACTGTTTTTT.

The V and J genes are TRBV6-5 and TRBJ2-1; maybe TRBD1 (5 bases). The germline CDR1 and CDR2 sequences are MNHEY and SVGAGI. The CDR3 spans 14 residues. V dropped 6 bases and J dropped 13 bases, with 22 bases sitting between them. The CDR3 loop is CASRLRSEDNGQFF. As DNA, the CDR3 is TGTGCCAGCAGGTTAAGATCAGAGGACAATGGACAGTTCTTC.

The chain recombines TRBV28 with TRBJ1-2, with unresolved D. Germline loops: CDR1 MDHEN, CDR2 SYDVKM. The V and J ends lost 2 bases and 0 bases respectively, with 13 bases between them. The CDR3 has 16 residues. This chain's CDR3 is CASSLGSRSANYGYTF. The CDR3 nucleotides read TGTGCCAGCAGTTTAGGTTCCCGATCAGCTAACTATGGCTACACCTTC.

The genes are TRBV2 and TRBJ1-6; no definite D call. The CDR3 covers 14 residues. Per the germline V gene, CDR1 is SNHLY and CDR2 is FYNNEI. Trimming removed 4 bases from V and 7 bases from J, with 11 bases in between. The CDR3 is CASSALRENSPLHF. The CDR3 DNA reads as TGTGCCAGCAGTGCGTTAAGGGAGAATTCACCCCTCCACTTT.

The J gene is TRBJ2-1, the V gene TRBV5-1, with 11 bases fitting TRBD2. J was trimmed by 7 bases and V by 6 bases; bases with no gene match: 15. Per the germline V gene, CDR1 is SGHRS and CDR2 is YFSETQ. This CDR3 is 17 amino acids long. Here the CDR3 reads CASKHSLLAGGTNEQFF. The CDR3 nucleotides are TGCGCCAGCAAGCACTCCCTCCTAGCGGGAGGAACAAATGAGCAGTTCTTC.

The V and J genes are TRBV27 and TRBJ1-6, with TRBD1 as a possible D gene (6 bases). The CDR3 extends over 14 amino acids. CDR1 and CDR2 from the germline V gene are MNHEY and SMNVEV (reference sequence). V lost 3 bases and J lost 7, with 10 bases in between. Here the CDR3 DNA reads TGTGCCAGCAGTTTGGGGGGGCCCAATTCACCCCTCCACTTT. Translated, it gives CASSLGGPNSPLHF.

This chain links TRBV29-1 with TRBJ1-4; D is possibly TRBD1 (5 bases). In germline, CDR1 is SQVTM, CDR2 ANQGSEA. V shed 1 base and J shed 8 bases, with 14 bases lying between them. There are 14 residues in the CDR3. The CDR3 here is CSVEGGEGREKLFF. In DNA, the CDR3 is TGCAGCGTTGAAGGAGGGGAGGGGAGGGAAAAACTGTTTTTT.

The rearrangement links TRBV5-1 to TRBJ1-2, with D maybe TRBD1 (5 bases). This CDR3 is 14 amino acids long. V was cut by 3 bases and J by 8 bases, with 17 bases left in between. Germline CDR1 reads SGHRS; CDR2 reads YFSETQ. CDR3 nucleotide sequence: TGCGCCAGCAGCTCAGGTGGGGGGACTGGCGGCTACACCTTC. Protein product: CASSSGGGTGGYTF.

CDR3 nucleotide sequence: TGTGCCAGCAGTGTTGGGGGCGCTGGCTATGGCTACACCTTC. This sequence encodes CASSVGGAGYGYTF. The chain couples TRBV2 to TRBJ1-2; the D gene is possibly TRBD1 (6 bases). Deletions cut 4 bases from V and 4 bases from J, with 13 bases between. The CDR3 is 14 amino acids. In germline, CDR1 is SNHLY, CDR2 FYNNEI.

This clone was observed a few times. The V call is TRBV6-4, the J call TRBJ2-1, with 9 bases identical to TRBD2. Trimming cost V 5 bases and J 4 bases; bases outside gene matches: 6. This CDR3 contains 15 residues. The germline gives CDR1 MRHNA, CDR2 SNTAGT. CDR3 nucleotides: TGTGCCAGCAGTCAAGCGGGAGGAGGTTACAATGAGCAGTTCTTC. Translated, it gives CASSQAGGGYNEQFF.

The CDR3 spells CASRLAGGSSYEQYF. DNA of the CDR3: TGTGCCAGCAGACTAGCGGGAGGCAGCTCCTACGAGCAGTACTTC. The chain uses TRBV14 and TRBJ2-7, with TRBD2 identical over 12 bases. The germline CDR1 and CDR2 sequences are SGHDN and FVKESK. The CDR3 sequence is 15 residues long. The trim removed 6 bases at V and 0 bases at J, leaving 3 bases unmatched.